Below are 2 T cell receptor beta chains sequenced from a single sample in a study of cytomegalovirus exposure and HLA in healthy donors. This PCR relied on a set of 60 Vbeta primers and 13 Jbeta primers. Sequencing used immunoSEQ multiplex PCR; TCRdb keeps in-frame clones, though not all of them. The sample holds 160,000 or so clones; around 82% are singletons and the top ten take approximately 2.5%. The material sequenced was PBMCs. The receptors were gathered from a man aged 55 to 69 in good health and CMV-seronegative.

This sequence joins TRBV27 and TRBJ2-7; a possible D gene is TRBD1 (5 bases). Trimming took 6 bases from V and 6 from J, leaving 9 bases between them. Germline V gene data show CDR1 as MNHEY and CDR2 as SMNVEV (reference sequence). The CDR3 sequence is 11 residues long. In nucleotides, the CDR3 is TGTGCCAGCAGGCGACAGAGCGAGCAGTACTTC. Its translation: CASRRQSEQYF.

V usage is TRBV19 and J usage is TRBJ2-3, with unresolved D. This CDR3 has 13 residues. Germline values: CDR1 LNHDA, CDR2 SQIVND (reference sequence). Trimming took 2 bases from V and 1 from J, leaving 4 bases between them. CDR3 residues: CASSIPGTDTQYF. The CDR3 DNA is TGTGCCAGTAGTATACCGGGCACAGATACGCAGTATTTT.